This TCR beta chain was captured in a study of T cells in tuberculosis. Study details: IGRA-negative adolescents, IGRA-positive adolescents with latent tuberculosis and adults with active tuberculosis formed this South African cohort. Whole-study findings and limits: Cases with active tuberculosis were adults, while controls were adolescents. Active tuberculosis patients had shorter CDR3-alpha; the beta difference was nonsignificant.

Latent tuberculosis screening used tuberculin skin test and IGRA at entry. With respect to this clone: Its antigen remains unidentified.

The length of the CDR3 is 13 residues. Germline CDR1 reads SGHNT; CDR2 reads YYREEE (reference sequence). The J segment lost 4 bases and the V segment lost 1 base, leaving 0 bases of the junction unmatched. Sequencing used immunoSEQ multiplex PCR; TCRdb keeps in-frame clones, though not all of them. The table includes 25,000 to 35,000 clones, 95% to 96% detected once. This chain links TRBV5-4 with TRBJ1-1; 8 nucleotides agree with TRBD1. The sequence came from a donor aged 5-35 years with latent tuberculosis or without tuberculosis infection. Sequences were obtained from PBMCs. The CDR3 sequence: CASSLTGGTEAFF. In nucleotides, the CDR3 is TGTGCCAGCAGCTTGACAGGGGGCACTGAAGCTTTCTTT.